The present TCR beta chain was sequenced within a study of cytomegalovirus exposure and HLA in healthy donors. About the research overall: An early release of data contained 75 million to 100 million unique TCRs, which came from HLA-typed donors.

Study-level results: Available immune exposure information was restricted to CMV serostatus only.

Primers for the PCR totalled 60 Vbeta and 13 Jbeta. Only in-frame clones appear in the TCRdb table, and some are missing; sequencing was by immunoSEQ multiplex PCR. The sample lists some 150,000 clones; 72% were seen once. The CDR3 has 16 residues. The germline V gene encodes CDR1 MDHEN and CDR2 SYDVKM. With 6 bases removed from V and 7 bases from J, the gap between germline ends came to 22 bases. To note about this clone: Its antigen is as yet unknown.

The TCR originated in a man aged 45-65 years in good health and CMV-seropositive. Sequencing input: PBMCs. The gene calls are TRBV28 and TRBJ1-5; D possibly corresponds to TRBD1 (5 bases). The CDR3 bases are TGTGCCAGCAGGAATCTCGCGGGACGGCGGGAACAGCCCCAGCATTTT. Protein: CASRNLAGRREQPQHF.